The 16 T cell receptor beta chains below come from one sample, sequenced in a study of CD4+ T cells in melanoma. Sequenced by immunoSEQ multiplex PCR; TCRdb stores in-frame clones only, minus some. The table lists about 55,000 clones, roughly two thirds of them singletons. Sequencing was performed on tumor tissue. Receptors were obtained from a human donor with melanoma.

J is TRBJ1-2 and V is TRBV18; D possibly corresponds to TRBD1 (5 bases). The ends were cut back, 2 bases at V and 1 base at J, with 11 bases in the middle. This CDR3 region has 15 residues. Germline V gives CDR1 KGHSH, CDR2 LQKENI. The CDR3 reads CASSPSAGSNYGYTF. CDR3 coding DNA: TGTGCCAGCTCACCATCGGCAGGGAGTAACTATGGCTACACCTTC. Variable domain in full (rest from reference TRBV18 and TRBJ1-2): NAGVMQNPRHLVRRRGQEARLRCSPMKGHSHVYWYRQLPEEGLKFMVYLQKENIIDESGMPKERFSAEFPKEGPSILRIQQVVRGDSAAYFCASSPSAGSNYGYTFGSGTRLTVV.

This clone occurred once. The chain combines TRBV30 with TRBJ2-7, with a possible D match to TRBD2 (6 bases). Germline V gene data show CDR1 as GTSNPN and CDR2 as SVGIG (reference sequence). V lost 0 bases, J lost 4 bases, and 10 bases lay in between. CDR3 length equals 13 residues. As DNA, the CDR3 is TGTGCCTGGAGTGTACTCGGGGGTTACGAGCAGTACTTC. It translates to CAWSVLGGYEQYF.

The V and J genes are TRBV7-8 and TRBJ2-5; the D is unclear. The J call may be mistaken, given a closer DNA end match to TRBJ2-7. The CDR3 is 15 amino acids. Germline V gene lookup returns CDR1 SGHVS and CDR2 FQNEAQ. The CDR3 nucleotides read TGTGCCAGCAGCTCGACAATCGAAAGCTCCTACGAGCAGTACTTC. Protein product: CASSSTIESSYEQYF.

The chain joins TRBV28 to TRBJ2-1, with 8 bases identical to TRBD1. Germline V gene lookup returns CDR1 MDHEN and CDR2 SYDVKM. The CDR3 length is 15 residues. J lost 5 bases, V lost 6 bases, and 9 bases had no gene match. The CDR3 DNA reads TGTGCCAGCAGATCCGGACAGGGCGGGCACAATGAGCAGTTCTTC. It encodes CASRSGQGGHNEQFF.

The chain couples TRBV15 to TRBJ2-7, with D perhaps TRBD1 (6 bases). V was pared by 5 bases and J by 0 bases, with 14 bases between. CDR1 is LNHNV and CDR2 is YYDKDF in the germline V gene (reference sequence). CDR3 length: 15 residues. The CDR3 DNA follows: TGTGCCACCAGCCCTCGGGCAGGGGACTCCTACGAGCAGTACTTC. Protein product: CATSPRAGDSYEQYF.

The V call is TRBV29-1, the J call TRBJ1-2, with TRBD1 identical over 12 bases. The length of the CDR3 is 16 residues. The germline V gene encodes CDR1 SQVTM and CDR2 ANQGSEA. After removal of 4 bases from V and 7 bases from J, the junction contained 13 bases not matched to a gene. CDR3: CSVGGEEGQGAGGYTF. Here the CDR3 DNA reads TGCAGCGTTGGCGGTGAAGAGGGACAGGGGGCGGGTGGCTACACCTTC.

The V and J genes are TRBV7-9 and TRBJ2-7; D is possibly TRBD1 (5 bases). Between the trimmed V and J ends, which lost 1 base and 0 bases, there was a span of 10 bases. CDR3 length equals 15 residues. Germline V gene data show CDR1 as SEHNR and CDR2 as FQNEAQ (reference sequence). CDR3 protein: CASSLGTSSSYEQYF. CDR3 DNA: TGTGCCAGCAGCTTAGGGACATCGAGCTCCTACGAGCAGTACTTC.

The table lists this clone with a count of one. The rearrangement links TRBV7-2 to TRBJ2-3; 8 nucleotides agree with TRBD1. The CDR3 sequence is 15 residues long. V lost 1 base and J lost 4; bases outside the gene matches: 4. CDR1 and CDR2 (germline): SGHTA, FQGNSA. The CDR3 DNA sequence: TGTGCCAGCAGCTTAGACAGGGGGGTGTCAGATACGCAGTATTTT. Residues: CASSLDRGVSDTQYF.

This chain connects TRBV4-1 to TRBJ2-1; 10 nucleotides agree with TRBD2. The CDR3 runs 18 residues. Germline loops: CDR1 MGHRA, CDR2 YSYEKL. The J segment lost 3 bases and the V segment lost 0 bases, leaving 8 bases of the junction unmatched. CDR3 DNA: TGCGCCAGCAGCCAAGATCAACTCTTAGCGGGGGGCTACAATGAGCAGTTCTTC. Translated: CASSQDQLLAGGYNEQFF.

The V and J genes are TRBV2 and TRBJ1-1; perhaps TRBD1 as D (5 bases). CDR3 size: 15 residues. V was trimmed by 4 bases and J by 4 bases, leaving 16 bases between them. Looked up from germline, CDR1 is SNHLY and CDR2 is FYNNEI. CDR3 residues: CASSVIGRGFTEAFF. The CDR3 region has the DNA TGTGCCAGCAGTGTAATTGGGAGGGGATTCACTGAAGCTTTCTTT.

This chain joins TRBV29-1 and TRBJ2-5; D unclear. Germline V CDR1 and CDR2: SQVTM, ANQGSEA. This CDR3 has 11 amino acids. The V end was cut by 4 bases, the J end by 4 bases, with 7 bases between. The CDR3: CSVGVVETQYF. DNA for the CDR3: TGCAGCGTTGGAGTGGTAGAGACCCAGTACTTC.

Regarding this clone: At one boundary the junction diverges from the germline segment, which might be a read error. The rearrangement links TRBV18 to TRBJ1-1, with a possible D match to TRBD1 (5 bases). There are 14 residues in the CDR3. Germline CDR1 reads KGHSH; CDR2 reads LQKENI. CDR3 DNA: TGTGCCAGCCCACCTATGAGGGGGAACACTGAAGCTTTCTTT. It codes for CASPPMRGNTEAFF. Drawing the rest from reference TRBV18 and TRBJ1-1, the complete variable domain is NAGVMQNPRHLVRRRGQEARLRCSPMKGHSHVYWYRQLPEEGLKFMVYLQKENIIDESGMPKERFSAEFPKEGPSILRIQQVVRGDSAAYFCASPPMRGNTEAFFGQGTRLTVV.

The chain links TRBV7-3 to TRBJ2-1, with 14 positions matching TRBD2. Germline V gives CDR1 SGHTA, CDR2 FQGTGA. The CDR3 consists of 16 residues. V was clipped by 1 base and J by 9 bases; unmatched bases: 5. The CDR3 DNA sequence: TGTGCCAGCAGCTTAATGGGACTAGCGGGGGTTGCTGAGCAGTTCTTC. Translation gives CASSLMGLAGVAEQFF.

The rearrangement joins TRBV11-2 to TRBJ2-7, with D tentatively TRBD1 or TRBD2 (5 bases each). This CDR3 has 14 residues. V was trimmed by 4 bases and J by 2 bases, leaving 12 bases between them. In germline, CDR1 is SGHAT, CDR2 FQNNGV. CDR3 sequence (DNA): TGTGCCAGCAGCTCCCGGGACCCCCCCTACGAGCAGTACTTC. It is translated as CASSSRDPPYEQYF.

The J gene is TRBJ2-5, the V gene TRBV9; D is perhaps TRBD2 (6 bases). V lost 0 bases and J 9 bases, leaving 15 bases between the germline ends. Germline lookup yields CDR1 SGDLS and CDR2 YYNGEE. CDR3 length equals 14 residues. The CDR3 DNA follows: TGTGCCAGCAGCGTAGTCTCCGGCCCTAGCGCCCAGTACTTC. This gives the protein CASSVVSGPSAQYF.

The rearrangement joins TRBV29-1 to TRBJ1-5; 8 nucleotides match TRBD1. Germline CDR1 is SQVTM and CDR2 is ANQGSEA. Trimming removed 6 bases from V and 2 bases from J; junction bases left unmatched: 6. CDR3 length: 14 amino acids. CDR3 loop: CSVIETGGNQPQHF. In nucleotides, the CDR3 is TGCAGCGTGATCGAGACAGGGGGCAATCAGCCCCAGCATTTT.